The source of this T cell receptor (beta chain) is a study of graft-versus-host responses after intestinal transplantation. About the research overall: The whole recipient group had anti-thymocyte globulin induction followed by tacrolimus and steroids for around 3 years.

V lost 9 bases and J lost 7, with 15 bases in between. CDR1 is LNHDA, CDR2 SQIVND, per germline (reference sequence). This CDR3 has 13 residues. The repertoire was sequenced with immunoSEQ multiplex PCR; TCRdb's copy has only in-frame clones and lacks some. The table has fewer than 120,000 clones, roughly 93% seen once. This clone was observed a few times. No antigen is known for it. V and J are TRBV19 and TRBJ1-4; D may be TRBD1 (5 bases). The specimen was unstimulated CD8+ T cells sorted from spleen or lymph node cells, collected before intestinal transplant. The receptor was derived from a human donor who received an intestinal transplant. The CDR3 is CASNPRESEKLFF. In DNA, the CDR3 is TGTGCCAGCAACCCCAGGGAAAGTGAAAAACTGTTTTTT. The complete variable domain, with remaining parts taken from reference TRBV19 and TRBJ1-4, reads DGGITQSPKYLFRKEGQNVTLSCEQNLNHDAMYWYRQDPGQGLRLIYYSQIVNDFQKGDIAEGYSVSREKKESFPLTVTSAQKNPTAFYLCASNPRESEKLFFGSGTQLSVL.